The 8 T cell receptor beta chains below come from one sample, sequenced in a study of blood T cell repertoires in COVID-19. Sequencing used immunoSEQ multiplex PCR; TCRdb keeps in-frame clones, though not all of them. The sample records hundreds of thousands of clones, about 90% being singletons. Sequencing was performed on peripheral blood. All receptors derive from a woman aged 18-30 years who had recovered from COVID-19.

The CDR3 DNA follows: TGTGCCACCAGTGAGCCCAATACAGGGATAGCTTTCTTT. As protein: CATSEPNTGIAFF. The chain couples TRBV24-1 to TRBJ1-1, with D perhaps matching TRBD1 (6 bases). The ends were cut back, 4 bases at V and 10 bases at J, with 15 bases in the middle. The CDR3 spans 13 residues. Germline values: CDR1 KGHDR, CDR2 SFDVKD.

J is TRBJ2-2 and V is TRBV9; TRBD2 aligns across 10 bases. Trimming at V came to 0 bases and at J to 2 bases, leaving 4 bases not matched to a gene. CDR3 length: 17 amino acids. CDR1 and CDR2 (germline): SGDLS, YYNGEE. CDR3 in DNA: TGTGCCAGCAGCGTAGCTAGCGGGAGAGGTAACACCGGGGAGCTGTTTTTT. This codes for CASSVASGRGNTGELFF.

This rearrangement joins TRBV6-5 to TRBJ1-5; D is possibly TRBD1 (5 bases). V was shortened by 0 bases and J by 5 bases, with 8 bases between the two germline ends. Germline lookup yields CDR1 MNHEY and CDR2 SVGAGI. The CDR3 spans 14 residues. The CDR3 nucleotides are TGTGCCAGCAGTTACTCAGGGGTCCATCAGCCCCAGCATTTT. Its protein is CASSYSGVHQPQHF.

This clone was seen only a few times. The chain is built from TRBV24-1 and TRBJ2-3; a possible D gene is TRBD2 (6 bases). The V and J ends lost 6 bases and 0 bases respectively, with 6 bases between them. Germline lookup yields CDR1 KGHDR and CDR2 SFDVKD. There are 13 residues in the CDR3. The DNA of the CDR3 is TGTGCCACCAGTAGCGGGAGCACAGATACGCAGTATTTT. Encoded protein: CATSSGSTDTQYF.

This chain uses TRBV5-1 with TRBJ2-2; D might be TRBD2 (6 bases). CDR1 is SGHRS and CDR2 is YFSETQ in the germline V gene. This CDR3 is built from 15 residues. V was trimmed by 4 bases and J by 4 bases, leaving 14 bases between them. The CDR3 sequence is CASSPEDYRTGELFF. The CDR3 bases are TGCGCCAGCAGCCCGGAGGACTACCGCACCGGGGAGCTGTTTTTT.

The chain carries TRBV6-4 and TRBJ2-1; D is uncertain. The CDR3 covers 15 residues. V lost 3 bases to trimming and J lost 0 bases, with 9 bases between them. CDR1 and CDR2 (germline): MRHNA, SNTAGT. The CDR3: CASSEEDFSYNEQFF. As DNA, the CDR3 is TGTGCCAGCAGTGAAGAGGATTTCTCCTACAATGAGCAGTTCTTC.

This chain joins TRBV2 and TRBJ2-5, with D possibly matching TRBD1 (6 bases). V was clipped by 3 bases and J by 5 bases, with 13 bases between them. Germline V gene data show CDR1 as SNHLY and CDR2 as FYNNEI. This CDR3 has 14 amino acids. The CDR3 nucleotides read TGTGCCAGCAGTGAGGGCAGGGGTTACGAGACCCAGTACTTC. It codes for CASSEGRGYETQYF.

This clone has a count of ten or more. V and J are TRBV27 and TRBJ2-7; 9 positions match TRBD2. In germline, CDR1 is MNHEY, CDR2 SMNVEV (reference sequence). This CDR3 spans 14 amino acids. With V trimmed by 3 bases and J by 4 bases, 4 bases remained unmatched. The CDR3 bases are TGTGCCAGCAGTTTCTCTAGCGGGAATTACGAGCAGTACTTC. It encodes CASSFSSGNYEQYF.